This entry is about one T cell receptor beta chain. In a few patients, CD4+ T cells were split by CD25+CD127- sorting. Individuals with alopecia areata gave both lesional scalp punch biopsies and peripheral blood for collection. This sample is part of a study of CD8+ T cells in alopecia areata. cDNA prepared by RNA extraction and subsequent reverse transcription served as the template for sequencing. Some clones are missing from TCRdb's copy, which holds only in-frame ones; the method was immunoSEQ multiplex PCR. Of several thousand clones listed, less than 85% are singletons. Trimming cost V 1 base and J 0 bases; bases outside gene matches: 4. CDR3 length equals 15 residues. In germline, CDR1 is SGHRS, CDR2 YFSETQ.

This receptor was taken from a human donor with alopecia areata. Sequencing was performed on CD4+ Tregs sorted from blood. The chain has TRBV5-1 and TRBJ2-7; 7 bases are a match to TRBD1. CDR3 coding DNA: TGCGCCAGCAGCTTGTATACAGGGGACTCCTACGAGCAGTACTTC. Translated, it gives CASSLYTGDSYEQYF.